Sequencing of this T cell receptor (beta chain) was carried out in a study of CD8+ T cells in alopecia areata (dated by TCRdb to 2017 to 2018). For the study in its entirety: The treated patients took part in an open-label pilot trial in which moderate-to-severe alopecia areata was treated with oral tofacitinib at 5 to 10 mg twice daily. Patients stayed on tofacitinib for 6 to 18 months and then had 6 months of follow-up off drug so that delayed response and recurrence could be assessed. In both human patients and the C3H/HeJ mouse model, the study applied high-throughput TCRbeta sequencing to look at T cell clonal expansion in alopecia areata. In humans, TCRbeta sequencing was performed on scalp tissue and on sorted CD4+ and CD8+ peripheral blood T cells from healthy controls and from patients with patchy or totalis/universalis alopecia areata. Biopsies were taken from tofacitinib-treated patients at baseline and at 4 and 24 weeks of treatment, and a later scalp biopsy was taken in several of the tofacitinib-treated patients. Clonality in the scalp was compared among normal scalp (n=4), patchy alopecia areata scalp (n=8), and alopecia totalis/universalis scalp (n=8). RNA was obtained with the PAXgene miRNA kit for fixed scalp, the miRNeasy kit for PBMCs, and the RNeasy kit for mouse skin. Amplification of TCRbeta CDR3 regions was done by immunoSEQ multiplex PCR using 35 Vbeta forward primers and 13 Jbeta reverse primers.

Broad study findings and their caveats: Lesional scalp, especially in alopecia totalis/universalis, showed higher clonality and more expanded CD8+ clones than normal scalp, suggesting antigenic drive. TCR sequences shared between patients were less clear than in mice, possibly partly because of HLA diversity in the patient population. Unlike mouse skin, where gammadelta T cells dominate, normal human skin contains resident alphabeta T cells that get sequenced too, which complicates analysis of the scalp TCR repertoire.

Read against the paper, the sample's time point label means: baseline before oral tofacitinib. From alopecia areata patients, peripheral blood was collected along with lesional scalp punch biopsies. PBMCs were isolated by density centrifugation and stained for CD3, CD4 and CD8, and CD4+ and CD8+ T cells were sorted on a FACSAria. A note on this clone: Its recognized antigen is unknown. Base qualities are not provided; no much larger clone lies one nucleotide away.

The method behind the library was the immunoSEQ multiplex PCR assay. RNA was extracted from all samples and reverse transcribed into cDNA as template for TCR sequencing. First-strand cDNA was synthesized using SuperScript III with a 2:1 mix of oligo-dT and random hexamers. A synthetic immune receptor repertoire was used to assess amplification bias, and residual bias was removed computationally. Per the source publication's procedure: Raw reads were preprocessed to remove errors, and CDR3 was defined according to IMGT conventions as the region from the conserved cysteine to phenylalanine. Clonality was computed as 1 minus the Shannon entropy, with the entropy normalized by log2 of the number of productive unique TCRs. Whether each scalp clone was CD4 or CD8 was inferred by checking scalp TCRbeta sequences against the CD4 and CD8 repertoires from sorted blood. TCRdb stores this immuneACCESS table with in-frame sequences only. Part of the clones is absent; in the studies checked, under half of the shortfall reflects unresolved V genes, and no reason is known for the rest. Clonal size and the V and J genes are those of that table, whereas D and trimming came from the DNA. The sample table records roughly 75,000 clones; approximately 58% of these occur just once. Approximately 17% of the sample lies in the top ten.

Source: CD8+ T cells sorted from blood, taken at week 0. The sequence was obtained from a human donor with alopecia areata.

The CDR3 reads CASSQGWGEGRYSHEQYF. The bases read TGCGCCAGCAGCCAAGGATGGGGGGAGGGCCGATATTCCCACGAGCAGTACTTC. Recombination linked TRBV4-1 to TRBJ2-7; 7 nucleotides in the junction match TRBD2. Based on the germline V gene, the CDR1 and CDR2 sequences are MGHRA and YSYEKL. From the cysteine up to the phenylalanine, the CDR3 has a length of 18 residues. Just the 54-base CDR3 DNA is kept, in frame starting at base 1. V is pruned by 1 base and J by 5 bases, leaving 17 bases of the junction without a gene match.